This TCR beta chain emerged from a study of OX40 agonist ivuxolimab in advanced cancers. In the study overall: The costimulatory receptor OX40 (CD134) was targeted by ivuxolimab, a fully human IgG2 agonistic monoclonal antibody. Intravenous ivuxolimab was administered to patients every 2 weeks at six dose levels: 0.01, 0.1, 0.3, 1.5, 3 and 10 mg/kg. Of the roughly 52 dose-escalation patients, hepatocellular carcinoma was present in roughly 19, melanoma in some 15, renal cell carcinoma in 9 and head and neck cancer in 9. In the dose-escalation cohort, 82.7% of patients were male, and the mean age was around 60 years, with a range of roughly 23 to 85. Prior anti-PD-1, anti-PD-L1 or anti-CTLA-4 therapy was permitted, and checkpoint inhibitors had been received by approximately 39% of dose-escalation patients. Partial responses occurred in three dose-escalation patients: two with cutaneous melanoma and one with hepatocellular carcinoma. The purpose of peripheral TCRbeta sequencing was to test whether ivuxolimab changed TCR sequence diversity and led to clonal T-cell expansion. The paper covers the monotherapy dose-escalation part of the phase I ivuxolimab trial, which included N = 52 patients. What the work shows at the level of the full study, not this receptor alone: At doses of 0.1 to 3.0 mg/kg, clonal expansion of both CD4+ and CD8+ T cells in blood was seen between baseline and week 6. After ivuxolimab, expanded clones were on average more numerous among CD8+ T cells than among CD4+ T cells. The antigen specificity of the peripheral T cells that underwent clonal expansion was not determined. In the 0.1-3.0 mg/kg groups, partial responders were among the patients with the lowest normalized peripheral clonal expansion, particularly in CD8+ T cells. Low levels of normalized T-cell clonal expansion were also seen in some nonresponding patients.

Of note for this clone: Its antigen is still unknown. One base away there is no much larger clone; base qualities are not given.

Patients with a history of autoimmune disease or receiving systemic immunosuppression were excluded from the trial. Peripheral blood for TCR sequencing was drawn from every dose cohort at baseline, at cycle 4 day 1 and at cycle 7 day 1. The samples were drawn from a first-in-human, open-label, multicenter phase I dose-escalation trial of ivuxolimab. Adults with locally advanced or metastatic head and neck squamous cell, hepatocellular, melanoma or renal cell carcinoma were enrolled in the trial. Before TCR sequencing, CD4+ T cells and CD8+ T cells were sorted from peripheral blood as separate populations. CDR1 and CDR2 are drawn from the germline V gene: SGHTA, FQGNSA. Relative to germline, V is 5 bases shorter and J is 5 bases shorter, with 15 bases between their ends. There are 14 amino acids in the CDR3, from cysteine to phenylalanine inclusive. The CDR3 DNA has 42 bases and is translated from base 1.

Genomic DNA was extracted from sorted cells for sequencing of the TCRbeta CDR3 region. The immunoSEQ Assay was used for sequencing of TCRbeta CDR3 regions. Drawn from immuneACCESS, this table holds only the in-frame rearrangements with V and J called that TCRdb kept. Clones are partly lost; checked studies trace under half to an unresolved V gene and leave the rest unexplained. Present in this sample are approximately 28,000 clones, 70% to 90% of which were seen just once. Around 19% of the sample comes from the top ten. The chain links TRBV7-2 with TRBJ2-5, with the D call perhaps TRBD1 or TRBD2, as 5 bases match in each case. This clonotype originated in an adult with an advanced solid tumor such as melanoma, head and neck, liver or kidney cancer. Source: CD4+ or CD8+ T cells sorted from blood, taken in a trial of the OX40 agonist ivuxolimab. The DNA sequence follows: TGTGCCAGCAGCCCTTGGGGGTCAGGGGAGACCCAGTACTTC. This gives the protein CASSPWGSGETQYF.